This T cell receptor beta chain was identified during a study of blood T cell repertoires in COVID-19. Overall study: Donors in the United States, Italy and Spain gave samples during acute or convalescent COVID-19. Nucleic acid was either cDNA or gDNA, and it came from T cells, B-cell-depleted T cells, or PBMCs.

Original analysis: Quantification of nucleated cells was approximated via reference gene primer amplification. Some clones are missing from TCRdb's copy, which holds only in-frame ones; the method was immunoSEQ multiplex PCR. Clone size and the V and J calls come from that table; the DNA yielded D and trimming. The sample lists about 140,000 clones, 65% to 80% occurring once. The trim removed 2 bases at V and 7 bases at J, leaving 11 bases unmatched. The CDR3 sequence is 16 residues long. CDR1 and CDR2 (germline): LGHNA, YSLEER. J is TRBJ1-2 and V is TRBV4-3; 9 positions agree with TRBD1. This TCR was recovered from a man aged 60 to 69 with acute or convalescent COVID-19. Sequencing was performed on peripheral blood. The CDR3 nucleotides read TGCGCCAGCAGCCAATTTAGGACAGGGGCGGTAGGTGGCTACACCTTC. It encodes CASSQFRTGAVGGYTF.